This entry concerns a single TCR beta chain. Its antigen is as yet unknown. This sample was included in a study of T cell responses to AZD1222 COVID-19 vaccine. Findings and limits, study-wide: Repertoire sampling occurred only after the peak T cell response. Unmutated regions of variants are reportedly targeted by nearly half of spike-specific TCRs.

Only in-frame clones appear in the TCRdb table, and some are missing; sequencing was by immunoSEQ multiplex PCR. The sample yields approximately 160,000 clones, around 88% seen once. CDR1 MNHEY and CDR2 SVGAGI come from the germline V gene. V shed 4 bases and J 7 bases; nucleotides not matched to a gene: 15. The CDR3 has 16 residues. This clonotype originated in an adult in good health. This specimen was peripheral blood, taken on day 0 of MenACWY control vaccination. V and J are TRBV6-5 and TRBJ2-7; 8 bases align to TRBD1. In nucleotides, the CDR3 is TGTGCCAGCAGTTCCCCCGGCGGACAGGGCTATGGAGAGCAGTACTTC. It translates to CASSSPGGQGYGEQYF.